One sample yielded the 23 T cell receptor beta chains listed below, sequenced in a study of blood T cell repertoires in COVID-19. The repertoire was sequenced with immunoSEQ multiplex PCR; TCRdb's copy has only in-frame clones and lacks some. Of about 150,000 clones in the sample, around 89% were seen once. Sequenced input: PBMCs or T cells enriched from blood (not recorded which). These receptors came from a woman in her 50s who had recovered from COVID-19.

The chain couples TRBV7-2 to TRBJ2-7; 10 bases align to TRBD2. In germline, CDR1 is SGHTA, CDR2 FQGNSA. The CDR3 contains 15 residues. J lost 4 bases, V lost 3 bases, and 6 bases had no gene match. CDR3: CASSLAPSGGYEQYF. The CDR3 bases are TGTGCCAGCAGCTTGGCGCCTAGCGGGGGATACGAGCAGTACTTC.

The J gene is TRBJ1-3, the V gene TRBV6-1, with a tentative D call TRBD1 (5 bases). This CDR3 has 17 amino acids. Trimming removed 0 bases from V and 2 bases from J, with 14 bases in between. CDR1 and CDR2 (germline): MNHNS, SASEGT. CDR3 DNA sequence: TGTGCCAGCAGTGAAGCTGCAACAGGTCCCACTGGAAACACCATATATTTT. Amino acids: CASSEAATGPTGNTIYF.

This clone came up once. The gene calls are TRBV27 and TRBJ2-1; the D gene is possibly TRBD2 (6 bases). The CDR3 loop spans 13 amino acids. Germline V gene sequence: CDR1 MNHEY, CDR2 SMNVEV (reference sequence). V was shortened by 7 bases and J by 5 bases, with 12 bases between the two germline ends. CDR3 region: CASNGGIHNEQFF. For the CDR3, the DNA is TGTGCCAGCAACGGAGGGATACACAATGAGCAGTTCTTC.

The chain recombines TRBV11-3 with TRBJ1-3; D is ambiguous. Germline V CDR1 and CDR2: SGHNT, YENEEA. V lost 1 base to trimming and J lost 0 bases, with 10 bases between them. This CDR3 is 16 amino acids long. CDR3 amino acids: CASSLVEGGSGNTIYF. In DNA, the CDR3 is TGTGCCAGCAGCTTAGTAGAGGGAGGCTCTGGAAACACCATATATTTT.

V is TRBV18 and J is TRBJ1-2, with D perhaps matching TRBD1 (6 bases). The CDR3 totals 18 residues. CDR1 and CDR2 (germline): KGHSH, LQKENI. Trimming removed 0 bases from V and 3 bases from J, with 20 bases in between. The CDR3 coding sequence is TGTGCCAGCTCACCACCGGGGGCCTCCCGGGGGGGGGACTATGGCTACACCTTC. Its protein product is CASSPPGASRGGDYGYTF.

The CDR3 DNA reads as TGTGCCAGCAGTTCTCCCGGACAGGGGAATTCACCCCTCCACTTT. Its translation: CASSSPGQGNSPLHF. This chain connects TRBV6-5 to TRBJ1-6, with 9 bases fitting TRBD1. The CDR3 is made up of 15 amino acids. After removal of 4 bases from V and 7 bases from J, the junction contained 5 bases not matched to a gene. CDR1 MNHEY and CDR2 SVGAGI come from the germline V gene.

The rearrangement uses TRBV5-4 and TRBJ2-7; TRBD1 might be the D (5 bases). The CDR3 length is 13 residues. V lost 2 bases to trimming and J lost 7 bases, with 13 bases between them. Germline CDR1 SGHNT, CDR2 YYREEE (reference sequence). The CDR3 protein is CASSLQVSREQYF. DNA of the CDR3: TGTGCCAGCAGCTTACAGGTTTCCCGGGAGCAGTACTTC. The whole variable domain, remainder taken from reference TRBV5-4 and TRBJ2-7, is ETGVTQSPTHLIKTRGQQVTLRCSSQSGHNTVSWYQQALGQGPQFIFQYYREEENGRGNFPPRFSGLQFPNYSSELNVNALELDDSALYLCASSLQVSREQYFGPGTRLTVT.

The V gene is TRBV14, the J gene TRBJ1-6; D perhaps matches TRBD1 (6 bases). V lost 5 bases and J 10 bases, leaving 12 bases between the germline ends. Germline values: CDR1 SGHDN, CDR2 FVKESK. This CDR3 spans 13 amino acids. As DNA, the CDR3 is TGTGCCAGCAGCGCCCACAGGGACTCACCCCTCCACTTT. This gives the protein CASSAHRDSPLHF.

The chain is built from TRBV7-2 and TRBJ1-5; the D gene is possibly TRBD1 (5 bases). This CDR3 is built from 15 residues. CDR1 and CDR2 (germline): SGHTA, FQGNSA. V was trimmed by 1 base and J by 7 bases, leaving 14 bases between them. Here the CDR3 reads CASSLEFGGRQPQHF. CDR3 bases: TGTGCCAGCAGCTTAGAGTTTGGGGGGAGGCAGCCCCAGCATTTT.

This chain joins TRBV27 and TRBJ2-2, with D hard to call. This CDR3 comprises 14 residues. From germline, CDR1 is MNHEY and CDR2 SMNVEV (reference sequence). V lost 8 bases to trimming and J lost 1 base, with 11 bases between them. In nucleotides, the CDR3 is TGTGCCAGCTACGGTTTTTTGAACACCGGGGAGCTGTTTTTT. Amino acid sequence: CASYGFLNTGELFF.

On this clone itself: One junction end disagrees with the germline gene, perhaps due to a read error. The CDR3 DNA follows: TGTGCCAGCAGCGTAGCGGGGGGGGGAGAGACCCAGTACTTC. Translating gives CASSVAGGGETQYF. The genes are TRBV7-2 and TRBJ2-5; the match to TRBD2 covers 11 bases. Germline CDR1 SGHTA, CDR2 FQGNSA. The CDR3 has 14 amino acids.

The chain combines TRBV10-1 with TRBJ1-1; no firm D call. Trimming shortened V by 10 bases and J by 0 bases, and 9 bases separated the two germline ends. The germline V gene has CDR1 WNHNN and CDR2 SYGVQD (reference sequence). The CDR3 runs 12 residues. The CDR3, as DNA: TGCGCCATTAGGCGGATGAACACTGAAGCTTTCTTT. Translation: CAIRRMNTEAFF.

V and J are TRBV19 and TRBJ1-1, with 8 bases aligning to TRBD1. Germline assignment: CDR1 LNHDA and CDR2 SQIVND (reference sequence). The junction had 8 bases not matched to a gene; V was cut back by 3 bases and J by 5 bases. This CDR3 is built from 15 residues. CDR3 sequence (DNA): TGTGCCAGTAGTATCCCTGGACAGGGAGGGACTGAAGCTTTCTTT. This encodes CASSIPGQGGTEAFF.

The chain carries TRBV6-5 and TRBJ1-6, with D uncertain. V was pared by 7 bases and J by 0 bases, with 7 bases between. CDR1 is MNHEY and CDR2 is SVGAGI in the germline V gene. The length of the CDR3 is 14 residues. Written as DNA, the CDR3 is TGTGCCAGCACGAGGAGCTCCTATAATTCACCCCTCCACTTT. This gives the protein CASTRSSYNSPLHF.

The J gene is TRBJ2-7, the V gene TRBV15; D perhaps matches TRBD2 (5 bases). From germline, CDR1 is LNHNV and CDR2 YYDKDF (reference sequence). V was clipped by 0 bases and J by 4 bases, with 7 bases between them. The CDR3 spans 13 residues. CDR3 region: CATSRDRGYEQYF. The DNA of the CDR3 is TGTGCCACCAGCAGAGATAGAGGGTACGAGCAGTACTTC. Full variable domain (remainder filled in from reference TRBV15 and TRBJ2-7): DAMVIQNPRYQVTQFGKPVTLSCSQTLNHNVMYWYQQKSSQAPKLLFHYYDKDFNNEADTPDNFQSRRPNTSFCFLDIRSPGLGDTAMYLCATSRDRGYEQYFGPGTRLTVT.

A word on this clone: Given a much more abundant clone one base away, this may be a read error. Different DNA sequences within this sample yield the same CDR3. The gene calls are TRBV30 and TRBJ1-1, with D possibly matching TRBD1 (6 bases). Trimming removed 0 bases at V and 5 bases at J, with 13 bases between. Germline V lookup: CDR1 GTSNPN, CDR2 SVGIG (reference sequence). The CDR3 length is 14 residues. The CDR3: CAWSVLRGRTEAFF. As DNA, the CDR3 is TGTGCCTGGAGTGTACTCAGGGGAAGGACTGAAGCTTTCTTT.

The J gene is TRBJ2-7, the V gene TRBV4-2; D is perhaps TRBD1 (5 bases). The CDR3 has 14 residues. Per the germline V gene, CDR1 is LGHNA and CDR2 is YNFKEQ. The V and J ends lost 1 base and 2 bases respectively, with 9 bases between them. CDR3 nucleotide sequence: TGTGCCAGCAGCCAAGGTTTGGGGCCCTACGAGCAGTACTTC. It translates to CASSQGLGPYEQYF.

The chain couples TRBV7-2 to TRBJ1-2; tentative D call: TRBD1 (5 bases). The CDR3 is 15 amino acids. With 1 base removed from V and 5 bases from J, the gap between germline ends came to 14 bases. Germline-derived CDR1 and CDR2 are SGHTA and FQGNSA. This CDR3 reads CASSLEAGRRYGYTF. CDR3 DNA: TGTGCCAGCAGCTTAGAGGCAGGGAGGAGATATGGCTACACCTTC.

About this clone itself: The sample holds other DNA sequences that translate to the same CDR3. J is TRBJ2-3 and V is TRBV19, with 12 bases fitting TRBD1. CDR1 is LNHDA and CDR2 is SQIVND in the germline V gene (reference sequence). V shed 3 bases, J shed 3 bases, and the junction held 4 bases outside the gene matches. The CDR3 has 16 residues. The CDR3 coding sequence is TGTGCCAGTAGTATCGGGACAGGGGGCGGTACAGATACGCAGTATTTT. Translating it yields CASSIGTGGGTDTQYF.

The chain employs TRBV3-1 (or the pseudogene TRBV3-2) and TRBJ1-1, with no clear D. The CDR3 is made up of 14 amino acids. Trimming shortened V by 1 base and J by 2 bases, and 8 bases separated the two germline ends. Germline assignment: CDR1 LGHDT and CDR2 YNNKEL (reference sequence). The DNA for the CDR3 is TGTGCCAGCAGCCAAGGCGCCGTAAACACTGAAGCTTTCTTT. This codes for CASSQGAVNTEAFF.

As regards this clone: In the same sample, other DNA sequences code for this CDR3. The chain is built from TRBV6-1 and TRBJ1-5; a possible D gene is TRBD1 (5 bases). V lost 1 base, J lost 6 bases, and 7 bases lay in between. This CDR3 spans 13 amino acids. CDR1 and CDR2 (germline): MNHNS, SASEGT. The CDR3 DNA follows: TGTGCCAGCAGTGAAGGAAGGGGTCAGCCCCAGCATTTT. It specifies CASSEGRGQPQHF.

The chain has TRBV18 and TRBJ1-5; D gene ambiguous. Germline V CDR1 and CDR2: KGHSH, LQKENI. V was shortened by 2 bases and J by 4 bases, with 18 bases between the two germline ends. The CDR3 has 17 residues. The CDR3 region is CASSPRFTAGLNQPQHF. CDR3 coding DNA: TGTGCCAGCTCACCAAGATTTACAGCCGGCTTAAATCAGCCCCAGCATTTT. The full variable domain, completed using reference TRBV18 and TRBJ1-5, is NAGVMQNPRHLVRRRGQEARLRCSPMKGHSHVYWYRQLPEEGLKFMVYLQKENIIDESGMPKERFSAEFPKEGPSILRIQQVVRGDSAAYFCASSPRFTAGLNQPQHFGDGTRLSIL.

This chain uses TRBV19 with TRBJ2-3, with TRBD1 matching over 7 bases. This CDR3 has 15 amino acids. Germline loops: CDR1 LNHDA, CDR2 SQIVND (reference sequence). V was pared by 6 bases and J by 6 bases, with 12 bases of the junction left unmatched. This CDR3 is CASSRQGGISDTQYF. The CDR3 bases are TGTGCCAGTAGCCGACAGGGTGGGATTTCGGATACGCAGTATTTT.